This T cell receptor (beta chain) is from a study of early T cells in non-severe SARS-CoV-2 infection. Study-wide background: The chains were unpaired, and the sequenced material was bulk RNA from unsorted whole blood.

This clonotype was counted ten times or more. The antigen is undetermined. Study-wide findings and caveats: Anti-spike CD8 responses were favored in VDJdb matching, and private and CD4 specificities were missed.

Trimming stripped 2 bases from V and 2 bases from J, with 6 bases between. Germline CDR1 reads MNHEY; CDR2 reads SVGEGT. The CDR3 loop spans 13 amino acids. Unique molecular identifiers (one per individual cDNA molecule) were attached. A single record per CDR3 protein comes from TCRdb applying MiXCR to the 5' RACE reads. Of over 60,000 distinct CDR3 sequences listed, around an eighth were seen once; the top ten hold roughly 2.5%. This receptor was obtained from an adult who was a healthcare worker with PCR-confirmed SARS-CoV-2 infection or an uninfected control (not recorded which). Sequenced material: whole blood, taken at baseline. The V call is TRBV6-2 or TRBV6-3, the J call TRBJ2-5; D perhaps matches TRBD2 (6 bases). DNA of the CDR3: TGTGCCAGCAGTTACGGGAGGCAAGAGACCCAGTACTTC. This codes for CASSYGRQETQYF.